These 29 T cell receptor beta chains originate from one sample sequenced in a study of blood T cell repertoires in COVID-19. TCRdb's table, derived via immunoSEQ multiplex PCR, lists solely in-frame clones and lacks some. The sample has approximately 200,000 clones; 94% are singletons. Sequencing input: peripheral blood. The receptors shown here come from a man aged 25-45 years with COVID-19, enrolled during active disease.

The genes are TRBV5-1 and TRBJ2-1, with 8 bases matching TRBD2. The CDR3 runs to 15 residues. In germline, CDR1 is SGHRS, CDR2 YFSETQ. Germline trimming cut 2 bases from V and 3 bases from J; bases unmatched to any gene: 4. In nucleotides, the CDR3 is TGCGCCAGCAGCTTCCTCAGCGGGAGCTACAATGAGCAGTTCTTC. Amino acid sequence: CASSFLSGSYNEQFF.

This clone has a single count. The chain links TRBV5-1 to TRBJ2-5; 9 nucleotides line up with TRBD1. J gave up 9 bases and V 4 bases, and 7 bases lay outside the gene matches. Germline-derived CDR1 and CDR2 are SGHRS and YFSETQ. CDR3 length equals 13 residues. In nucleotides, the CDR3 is TGCGCCAGCAGCCCGGGGACAGGGATACCCCAGTACTTC. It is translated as CASSPGTGIPQYF.

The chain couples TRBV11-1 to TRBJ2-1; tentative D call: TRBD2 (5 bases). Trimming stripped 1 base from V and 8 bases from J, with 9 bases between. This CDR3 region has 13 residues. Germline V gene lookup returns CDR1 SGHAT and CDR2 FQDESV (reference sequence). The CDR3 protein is CASSLESSDEQFF. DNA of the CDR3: TGTGCCAGCAGCTTAGAAAGTAGCGATGAGCAGTTCTTC. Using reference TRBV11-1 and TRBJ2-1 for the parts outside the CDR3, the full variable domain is EAEVAQSPRYKITEKSQAVAFWCDPISGHATLYWYRQILGQGPELLVQFQDESVVDDSQLPKDRFSAERLKGVDSTLKIQPAELGDSAMYLCASSLESSDEQFFGPGTRLTVL.

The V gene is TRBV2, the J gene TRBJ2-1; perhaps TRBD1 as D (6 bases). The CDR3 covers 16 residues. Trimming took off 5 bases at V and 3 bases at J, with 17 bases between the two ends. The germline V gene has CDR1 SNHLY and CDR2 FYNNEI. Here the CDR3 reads CASSPVTGGFYNEQFF. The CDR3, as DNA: TGTGCCAGCAGTCCGGTCACTGGGGGCTTCTACAATGAGCAGTTCTTC.

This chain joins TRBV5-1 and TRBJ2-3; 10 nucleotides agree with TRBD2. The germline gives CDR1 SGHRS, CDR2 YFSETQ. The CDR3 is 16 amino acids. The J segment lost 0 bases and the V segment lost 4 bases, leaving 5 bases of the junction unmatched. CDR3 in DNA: TGCGCCAGCAGCGAGGGGACTAGCGAAAGCACAGATACGCAGTATTTT. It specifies CASSEGTSESTDTQYF.

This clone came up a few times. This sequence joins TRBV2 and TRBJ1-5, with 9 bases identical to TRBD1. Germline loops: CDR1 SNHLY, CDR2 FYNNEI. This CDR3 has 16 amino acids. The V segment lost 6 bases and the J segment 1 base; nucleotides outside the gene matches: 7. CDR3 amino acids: CASRAHRGRSNQPQHF. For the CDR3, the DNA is TGTGCCAGCAGGGCACACAGGGGGCGCAGCAATCAGCCCCAGCATTTT.

The CDR3 nucleotides are TGTGCCAGCAGCTCTTACAGGAGAGCTAACTATGGCTACACCTTC. Residues: CASSSYRRANYGYTF. This rearrangement joins TRBV11-2 to TRBJ1-2, with D maybe TRBD1 (5 bases). Germline V gene data show CDR1 as SGHAT and CDR2 as FQNNGV. V dropped 4 bases and J dropped 0 bases, with 12 bases sitting between them. This CDR3 region has 15 residues.

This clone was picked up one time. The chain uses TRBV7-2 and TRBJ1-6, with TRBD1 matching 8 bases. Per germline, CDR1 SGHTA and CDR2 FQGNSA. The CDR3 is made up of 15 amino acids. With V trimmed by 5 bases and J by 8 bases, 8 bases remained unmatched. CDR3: CASSPEDRADSPLHF. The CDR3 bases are TGTGCCAGCAGCCCCGAGGACAGGGCGGATTCACCCCTCCACTTT.

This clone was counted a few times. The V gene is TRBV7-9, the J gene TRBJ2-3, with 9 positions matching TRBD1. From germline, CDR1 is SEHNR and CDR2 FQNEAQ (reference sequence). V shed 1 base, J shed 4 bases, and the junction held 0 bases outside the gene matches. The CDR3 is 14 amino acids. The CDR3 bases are TGTGCCAGCAGCTTAGGACAGGGGGCAGATACGCAGTATTTT. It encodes CASSLGQGADTQYF.

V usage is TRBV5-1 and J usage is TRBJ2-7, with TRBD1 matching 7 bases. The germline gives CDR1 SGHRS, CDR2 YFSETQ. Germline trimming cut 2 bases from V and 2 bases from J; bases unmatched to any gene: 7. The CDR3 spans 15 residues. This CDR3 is CASSLEGATPYEQYF. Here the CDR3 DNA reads TGCGCCAGCAGCTTAGAGGGGGCAACCCCCTACGAGCAGTACTTC.

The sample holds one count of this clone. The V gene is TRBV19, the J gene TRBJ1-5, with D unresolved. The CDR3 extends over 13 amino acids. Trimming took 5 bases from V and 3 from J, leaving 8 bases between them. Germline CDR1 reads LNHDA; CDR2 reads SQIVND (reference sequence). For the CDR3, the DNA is TGTGCCAGTAGTGGCGGGGACAATCAGCCCCAGCATTTT. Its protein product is CASSGGDNQPQHF.

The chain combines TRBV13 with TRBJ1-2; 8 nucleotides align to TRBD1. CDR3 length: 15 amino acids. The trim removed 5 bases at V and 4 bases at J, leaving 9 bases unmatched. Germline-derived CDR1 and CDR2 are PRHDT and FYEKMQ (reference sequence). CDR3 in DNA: TGTGCCAGCAGCCTCGACAGGGGACCGGCCTATGGCTACACCTTC. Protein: CASSLDRGPAYGYTF.

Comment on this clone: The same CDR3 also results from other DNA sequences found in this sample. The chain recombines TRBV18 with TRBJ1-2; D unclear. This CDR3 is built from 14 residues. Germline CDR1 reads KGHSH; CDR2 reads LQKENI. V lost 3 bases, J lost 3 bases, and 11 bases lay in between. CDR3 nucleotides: TGTGCCAGCTCACCGGGAGGGAACGACTATGGCTACACCTTC. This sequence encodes CASSPGGNDYGYTF.

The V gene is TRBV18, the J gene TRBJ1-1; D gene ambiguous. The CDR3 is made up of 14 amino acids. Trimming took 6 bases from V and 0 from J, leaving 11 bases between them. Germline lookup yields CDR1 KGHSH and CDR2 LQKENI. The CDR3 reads CASSPPTVNTEAFF. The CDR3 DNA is TGTGCCAGCTCGCCCCCCACGGTGAACACTGAAGCTTTCTTT.

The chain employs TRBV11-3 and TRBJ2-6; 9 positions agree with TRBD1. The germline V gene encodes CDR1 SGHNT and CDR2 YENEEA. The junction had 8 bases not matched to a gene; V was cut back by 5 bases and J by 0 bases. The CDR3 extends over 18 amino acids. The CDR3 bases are TGTGCCAGCAGCGCCCGGACAGGGGATCGCTCTGGGGCCAACGTCCTGACTTTC. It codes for CASSARTGDRSGANVLTF.

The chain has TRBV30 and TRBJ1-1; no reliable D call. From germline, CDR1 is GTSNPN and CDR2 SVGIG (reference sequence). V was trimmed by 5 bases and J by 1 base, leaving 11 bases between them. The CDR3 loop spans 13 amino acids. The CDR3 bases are TGTGCCTGGGTCCCGATCAGGAACACTGAAGCTTTCTTT. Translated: CAWVPIRNTEAFF.

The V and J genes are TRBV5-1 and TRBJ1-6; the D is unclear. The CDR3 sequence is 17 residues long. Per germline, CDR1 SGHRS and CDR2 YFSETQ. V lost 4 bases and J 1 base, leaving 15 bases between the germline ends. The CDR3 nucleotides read TGCGCCAGCAGCCCTGGTCAGAGACTGTCCTATAATTCACCCCTCCACTTT. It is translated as CASSPGQRLSYNSPLHF.

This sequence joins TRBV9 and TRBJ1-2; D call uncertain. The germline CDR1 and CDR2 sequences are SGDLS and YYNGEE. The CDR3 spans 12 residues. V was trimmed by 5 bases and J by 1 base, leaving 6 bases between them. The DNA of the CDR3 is TGTGCCAGCAGTTCGGGTAACTATGGCTACACCTTC. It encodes CASSSGNYGYTF. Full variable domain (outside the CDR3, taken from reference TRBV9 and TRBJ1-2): DSGVTQTPKHLITATGQRVTLRCSPRSGDLSVYWYQQSLDQGLQFLIQYYNGEERAKGNILERFSAQQFPDLHSELNLSSLELGDSALYFCASSSGNYGYTFGSGTRLTVV.

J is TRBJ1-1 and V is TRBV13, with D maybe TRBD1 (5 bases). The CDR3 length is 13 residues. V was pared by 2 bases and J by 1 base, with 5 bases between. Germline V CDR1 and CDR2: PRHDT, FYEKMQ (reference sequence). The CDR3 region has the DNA TGTGCCAGCAGCTTACAGGGGAACACTGAAGCTTTCTTT. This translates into CASSLQGNTEAFF. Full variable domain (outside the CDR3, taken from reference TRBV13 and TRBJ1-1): AAGVIQSPRHLIKEKRETATLKCYPIPRHDTVYWYQQGPGQDPQFLISFYEKMQSDKGSIPDRFSAQQFSDYHSELNMSSLELGDSALYFCASSLQGNTEAFFGQGTRLTVV.

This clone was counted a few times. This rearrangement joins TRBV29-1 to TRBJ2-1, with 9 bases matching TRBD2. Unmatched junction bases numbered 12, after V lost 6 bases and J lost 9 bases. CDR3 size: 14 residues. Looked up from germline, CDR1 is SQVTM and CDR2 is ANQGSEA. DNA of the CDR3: TGCAGCGTGGACCTCACAGCGGGGGGTGGTGAGCAGTTCTTC. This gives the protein CSVDLTAGGGEQFF.

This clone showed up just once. Here the CDR3 DNA reads TGTGCCAGTAGCGGGCAGGGTTCGTTCCACCTCCACTTT. As protein: CASSGQGSFHLHF. V is TRBV19 and J is TRBJ1-6; possibly TRBD1 for D (5 bases). V dropped 6 bases and J dropped 15 bases, with 18 bases sitting between them. CDR3 length: 13 amino acids. The germline V gene has CDR1 LNHDA and CDR2 SQIVND (reference sequence).

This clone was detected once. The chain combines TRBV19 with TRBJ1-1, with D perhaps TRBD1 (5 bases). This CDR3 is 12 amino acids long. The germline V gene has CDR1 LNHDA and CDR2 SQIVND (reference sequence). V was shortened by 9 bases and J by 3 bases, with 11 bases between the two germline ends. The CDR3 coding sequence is TGTGCCAGAGCCGCAGGGTACACTGAAGCTTTCTTT. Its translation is CARAAGYTEAFF.

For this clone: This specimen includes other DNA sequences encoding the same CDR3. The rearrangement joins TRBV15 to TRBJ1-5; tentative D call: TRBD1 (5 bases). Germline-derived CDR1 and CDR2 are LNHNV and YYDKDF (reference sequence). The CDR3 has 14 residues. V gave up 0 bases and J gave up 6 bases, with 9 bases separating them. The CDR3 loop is CATSREGGSQPQHF. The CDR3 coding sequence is TGTGCCACCAGCAGAGAGGGGGGAAGTCAGCCCCAGCATTTT.

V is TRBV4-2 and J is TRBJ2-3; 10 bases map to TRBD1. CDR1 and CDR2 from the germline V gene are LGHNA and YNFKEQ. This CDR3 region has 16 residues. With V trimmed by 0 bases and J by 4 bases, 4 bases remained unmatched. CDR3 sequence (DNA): TGTGCCAGCAGCCAAGATTCGACAGGGGGCGCAGATACGCAGTATTTT. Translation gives CASSQDSTGGADTQYF.

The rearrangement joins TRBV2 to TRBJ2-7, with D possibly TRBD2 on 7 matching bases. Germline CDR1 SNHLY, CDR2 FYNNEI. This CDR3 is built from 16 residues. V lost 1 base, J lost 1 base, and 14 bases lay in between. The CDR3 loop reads CASSEDAGALSYEQYF. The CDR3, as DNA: TGTGCCAGCAGTGAAGATGCGGGGGCCCTATCCTACGAGCAGTACTTC.

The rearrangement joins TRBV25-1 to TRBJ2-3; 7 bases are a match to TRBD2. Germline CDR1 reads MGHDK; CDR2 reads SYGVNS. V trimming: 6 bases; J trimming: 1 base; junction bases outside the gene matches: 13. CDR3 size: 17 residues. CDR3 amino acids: CASSHPGLADRTDTQYF. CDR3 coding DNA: TGTGCCAGCAGCCATCCCGGTCTAGCGGATCGCACAGATACGCAGTATTTT.

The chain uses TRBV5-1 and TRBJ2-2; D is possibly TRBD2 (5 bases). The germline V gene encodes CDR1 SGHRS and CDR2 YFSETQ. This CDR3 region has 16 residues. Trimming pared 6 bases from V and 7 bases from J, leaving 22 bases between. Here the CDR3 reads CASTPGRGRSIGELFF. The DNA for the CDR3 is TGCGCCAGCACCCCAGGACGGGGAAGGTCAATCGGGGAGCTGTTTTTT.

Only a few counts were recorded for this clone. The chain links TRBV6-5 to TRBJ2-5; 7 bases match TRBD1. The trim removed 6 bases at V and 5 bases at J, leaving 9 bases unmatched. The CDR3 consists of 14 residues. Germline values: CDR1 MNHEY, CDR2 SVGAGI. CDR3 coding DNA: TGTGCCAGCAGCCATGGACAGGTCAAGGAGACCCAGTACTTC. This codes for CASSHGQVKETQYF.

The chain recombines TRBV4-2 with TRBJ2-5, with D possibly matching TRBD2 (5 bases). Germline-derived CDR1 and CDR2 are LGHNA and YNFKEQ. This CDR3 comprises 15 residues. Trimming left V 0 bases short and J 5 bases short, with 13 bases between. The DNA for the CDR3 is TGTGCCAGCAGCCAAGATCCGAGGGCTTGGGAGACCCAGTACTTC. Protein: CASSQDPRAWETQYF.